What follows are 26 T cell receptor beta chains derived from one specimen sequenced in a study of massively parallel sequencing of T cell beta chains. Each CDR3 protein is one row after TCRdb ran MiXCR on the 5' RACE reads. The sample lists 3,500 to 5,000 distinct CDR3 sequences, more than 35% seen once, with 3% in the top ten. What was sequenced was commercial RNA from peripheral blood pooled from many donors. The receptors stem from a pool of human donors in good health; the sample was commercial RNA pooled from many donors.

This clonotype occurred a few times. The CDR3 is CATSIFSGEEQFF. In nucleotides, the CDR3 is TGTGCCACCAGCATCTTTAGCGGGGAAGAGCAGTTCTTC. The rearrangement links TRBV15 to TRBJ2-1; 8 nucleotides align to TRBD2. V lost 4 bases and J lost 10; bases outside the gene matches: 6. This CDR3 region has 13 residues. CDR1 and CDR2 (germline): LNHNV, YYDKDF (reference sequence).

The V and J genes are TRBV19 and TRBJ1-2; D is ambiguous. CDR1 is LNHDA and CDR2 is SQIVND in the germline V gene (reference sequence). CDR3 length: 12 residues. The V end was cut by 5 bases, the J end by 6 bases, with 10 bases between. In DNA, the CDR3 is TGTGCCAGTAGTGACGCAGCCAATGGCTACACCTTC. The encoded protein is CASSDAANGYTF. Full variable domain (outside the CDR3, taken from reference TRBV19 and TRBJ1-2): DGGITQSPKYLFRKEGQNVTLSCEQNLNHDAMYWYRQDPGQGLRLIYYSQIVNDFQKGDIAEGYSVSREKKESFPLTVTSAQKNPTAFYLCASSDAANGYTFGSGTRLTVV.

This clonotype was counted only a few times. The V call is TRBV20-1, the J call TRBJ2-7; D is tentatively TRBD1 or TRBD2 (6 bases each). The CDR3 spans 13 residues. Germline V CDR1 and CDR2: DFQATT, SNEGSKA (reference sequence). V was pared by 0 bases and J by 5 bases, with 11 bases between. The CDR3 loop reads CSARDLGGHEQYF. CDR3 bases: TGCAGTGCTAGAGATCTTGGGGGGCACGAGCAGTACTTC.

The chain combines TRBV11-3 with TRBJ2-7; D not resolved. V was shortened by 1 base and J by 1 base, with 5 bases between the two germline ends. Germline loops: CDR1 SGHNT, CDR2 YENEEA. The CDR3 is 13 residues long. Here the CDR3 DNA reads TGTGCCAGCAGCTTAGGTAGTTCCTACGAGCAGTACTTC. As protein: CASSLGSSYEQYF.

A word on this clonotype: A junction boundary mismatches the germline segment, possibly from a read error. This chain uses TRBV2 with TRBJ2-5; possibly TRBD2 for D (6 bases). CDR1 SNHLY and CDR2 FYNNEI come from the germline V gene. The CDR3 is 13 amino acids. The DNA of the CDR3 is TGTGCCAGCAGGCGGGACTCCCAAGGGACCCAGTACTTC. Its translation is CASRRDSQGTQYF.

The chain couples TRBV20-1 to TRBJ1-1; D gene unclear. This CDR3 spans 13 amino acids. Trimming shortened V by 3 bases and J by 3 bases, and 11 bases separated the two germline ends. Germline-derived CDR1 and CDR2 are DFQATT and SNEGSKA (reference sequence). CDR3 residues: CSASWDRDTEAFF. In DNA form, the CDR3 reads TGCAGTGCTAGTTGGGATCGCGACACTGAAGCTTTCTTT.

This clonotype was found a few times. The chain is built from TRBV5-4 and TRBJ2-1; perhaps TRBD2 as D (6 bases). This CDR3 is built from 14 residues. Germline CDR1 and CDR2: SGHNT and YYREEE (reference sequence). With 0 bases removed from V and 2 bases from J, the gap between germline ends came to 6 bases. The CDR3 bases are TGTGCCAGCAGCTTGGGACTAGCCTACAATGAGCAGTTCTTC. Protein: CASSLGLAYNEQFF.

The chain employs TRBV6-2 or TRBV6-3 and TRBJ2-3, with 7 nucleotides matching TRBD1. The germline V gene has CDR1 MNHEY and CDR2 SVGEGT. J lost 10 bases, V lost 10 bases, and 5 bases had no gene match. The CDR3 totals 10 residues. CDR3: CATGDSSQYF. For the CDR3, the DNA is TGTGCCACCGGGGACAGCTCGCAGTATTTT.

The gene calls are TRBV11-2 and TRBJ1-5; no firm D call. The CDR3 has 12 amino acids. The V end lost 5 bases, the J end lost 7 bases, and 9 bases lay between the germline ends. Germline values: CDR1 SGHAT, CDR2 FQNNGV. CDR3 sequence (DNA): TGTGCCAGCAGCCCTTCGGCCCAGCCCCAGCATTTT. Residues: CASSPSAQPQHF.

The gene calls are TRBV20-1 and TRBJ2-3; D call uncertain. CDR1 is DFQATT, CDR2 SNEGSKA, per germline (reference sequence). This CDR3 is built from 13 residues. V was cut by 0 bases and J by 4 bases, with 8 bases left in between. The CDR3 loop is CSAREAGSDTQYF. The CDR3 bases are TGCAGTGCTAGAGAAGCTGGATCAGATACGCAGTATTTT.

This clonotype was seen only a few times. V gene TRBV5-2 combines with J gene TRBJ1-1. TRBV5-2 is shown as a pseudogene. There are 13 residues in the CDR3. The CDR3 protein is CASNRRMNTEAFF. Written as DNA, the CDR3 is TGTGCCAGCAACCGCCGAATGAACACTGAAGCTTTCTTT.

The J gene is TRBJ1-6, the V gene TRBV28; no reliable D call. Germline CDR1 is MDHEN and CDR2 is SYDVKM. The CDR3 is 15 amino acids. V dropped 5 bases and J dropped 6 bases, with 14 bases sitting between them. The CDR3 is CASSTPGPSNSPLHF. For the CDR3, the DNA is TGTGCCAGCAGTACCCCCGGGCCATCTAATTCACCCCTCCACTTT.

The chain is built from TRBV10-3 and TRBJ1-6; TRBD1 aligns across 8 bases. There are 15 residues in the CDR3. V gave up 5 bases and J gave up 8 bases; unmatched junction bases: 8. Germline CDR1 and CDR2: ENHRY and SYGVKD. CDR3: CAISTTTGDDSPLHF. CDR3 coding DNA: TGTGCCATCAGTACTACGACAGGGGACGATTCACCCCTCCACTTT.

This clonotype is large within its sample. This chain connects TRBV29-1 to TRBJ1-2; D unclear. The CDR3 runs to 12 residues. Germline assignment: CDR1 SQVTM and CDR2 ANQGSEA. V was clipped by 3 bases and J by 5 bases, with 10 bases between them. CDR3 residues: CSVDSTDYGYTF. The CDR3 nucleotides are TGCAGCGTTGATTCGACGGATTATGGCTACACCTTC.

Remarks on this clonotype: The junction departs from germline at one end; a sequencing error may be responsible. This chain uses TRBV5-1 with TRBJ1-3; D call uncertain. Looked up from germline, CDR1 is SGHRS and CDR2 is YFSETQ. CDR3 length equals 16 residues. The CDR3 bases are TGCGCCAGCAGCTTGGATAGCATCGGCTCTGGAAACACCATATACTTT. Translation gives CASSLDSIGSGNTIYF.

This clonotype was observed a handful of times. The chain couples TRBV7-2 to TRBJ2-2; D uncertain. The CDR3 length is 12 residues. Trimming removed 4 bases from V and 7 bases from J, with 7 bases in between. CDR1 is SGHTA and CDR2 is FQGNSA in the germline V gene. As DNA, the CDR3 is TGTGCCAGCAGCTGGTCAAACGGGGAGCTGTTTTTT. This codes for CASSWSNGELFF.

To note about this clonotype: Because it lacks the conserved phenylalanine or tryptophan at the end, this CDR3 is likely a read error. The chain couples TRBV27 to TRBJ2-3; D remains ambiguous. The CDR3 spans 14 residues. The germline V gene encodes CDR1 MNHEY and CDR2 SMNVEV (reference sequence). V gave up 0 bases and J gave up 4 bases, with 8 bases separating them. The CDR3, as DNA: TGTGCCAGCAGTTTATCGACCCCCGCAGATACGCAGTATCTT. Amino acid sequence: CASSLSTPADTQYL.

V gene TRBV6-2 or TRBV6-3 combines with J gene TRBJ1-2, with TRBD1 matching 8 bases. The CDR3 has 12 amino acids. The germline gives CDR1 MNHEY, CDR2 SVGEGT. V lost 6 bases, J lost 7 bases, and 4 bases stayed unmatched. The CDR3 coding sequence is TGTGCCAGCAGAACCAGGGGGCTTGGCTACACCTTC. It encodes CASRTRGLGYTF.

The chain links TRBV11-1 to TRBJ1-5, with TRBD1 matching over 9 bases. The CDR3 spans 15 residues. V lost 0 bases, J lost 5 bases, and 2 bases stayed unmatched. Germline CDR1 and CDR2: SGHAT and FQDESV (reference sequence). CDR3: CASSLAGTGHQPQHF. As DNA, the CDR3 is TGTGCCAGCAGCTTAGCCGGGACAGGGCATCAGCCCCAGCATTTT.

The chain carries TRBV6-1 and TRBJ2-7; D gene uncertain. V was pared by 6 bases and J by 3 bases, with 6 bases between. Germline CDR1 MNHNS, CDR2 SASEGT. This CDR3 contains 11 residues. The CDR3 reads CASRHYYEQYF. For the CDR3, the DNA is TGTGCCAGCAGACACTACTACGAGCAGTACTTC.

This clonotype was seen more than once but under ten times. This CDR3 is CASSPGGVHGYTF. The CDR3 nucleotides are TGTGCCAGCAGCCCCGGGGGCGTTCATGGCTACACCTTC. V and J are TRBV25-1 and TRBJ1-2, with D possibly being TRBD1 (6 bases). This CDR3 comprises 13 residues. Germline assignment: CDR1 MGHDK and CDR2 SYGVNS. Trimming took off 6 bases at V and 6 bases at J, with 14 bases between the two ends.

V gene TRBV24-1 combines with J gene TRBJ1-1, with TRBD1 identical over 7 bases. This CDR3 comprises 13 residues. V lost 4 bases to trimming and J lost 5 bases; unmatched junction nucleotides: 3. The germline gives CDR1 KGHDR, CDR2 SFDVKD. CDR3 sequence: CATSDRDSTEAFF. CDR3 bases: TGTGCCACCAGTGACCGGGACAGTACTGAAGCTTTCTTT.

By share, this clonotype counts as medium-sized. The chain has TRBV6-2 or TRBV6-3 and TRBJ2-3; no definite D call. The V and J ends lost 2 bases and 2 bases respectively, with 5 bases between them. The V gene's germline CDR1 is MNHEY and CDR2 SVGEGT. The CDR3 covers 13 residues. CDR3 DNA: TGTGCCAGCAGTTACGGAACCACAGATACGCAGTATTTT. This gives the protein CASSYGTTDTQYF.

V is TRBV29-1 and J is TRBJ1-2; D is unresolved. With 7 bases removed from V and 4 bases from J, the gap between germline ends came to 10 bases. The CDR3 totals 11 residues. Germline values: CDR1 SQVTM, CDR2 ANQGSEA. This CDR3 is CSADTSYGYTF. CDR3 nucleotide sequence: TGCAGCGCTGACACCTCCTATGGCTACACCTTC.

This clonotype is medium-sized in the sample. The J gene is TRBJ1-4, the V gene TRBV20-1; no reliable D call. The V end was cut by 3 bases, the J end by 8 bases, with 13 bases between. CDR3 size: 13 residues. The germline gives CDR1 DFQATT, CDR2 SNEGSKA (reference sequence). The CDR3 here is CSARKGNGEKLFF. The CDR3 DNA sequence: TGCAGTGCTAGGAAGGGCAATGGCGAAAAACTGTTTTTT.

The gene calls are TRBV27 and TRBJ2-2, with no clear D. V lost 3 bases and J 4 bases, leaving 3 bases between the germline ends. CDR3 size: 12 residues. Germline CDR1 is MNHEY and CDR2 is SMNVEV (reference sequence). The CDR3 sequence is CASSFSTGELFF. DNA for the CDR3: TGTGCCAGCAGTTTTAGCACCGGGGAGCTGTTTTTT.